The 11 T cell receptor beta chains listed next were all sequenced from one sample in a study of T cell responses to AZD1222 COVID-19 vaccine. TCRdb keeps only in-frame clones here, not all; method: immunoSEQ multiplex PCR. Of around 110,000 clones in the sample, approximately 89% are singletons; the top ten hold 22%. The material sequenced was peripheral blood, taken on day 0 of AZD1222 vaccination. The receptors derive from an adult in good health.

As DNA, the CDR3 is TGTGCCAGCAGGACCGACAAGGTGTGGGGATCTTCACCCCTCCACTTT. It translates to CASRTDKVWGSSPLHF. The chain employs TRBV27 and TRBJ1-6; D is unresolved. The germline V and J ends were trimmed by 6 bases and 9 bases, with 21 bases remaining between them. CDR3 length equals 16 residues. Looked up from germline, CDR1 is MNHEY and CDR2 is SMNVEV (reference sequence).

V is TRBV5-1 and J is TRBJ1-4; no clear D. The germline V gene has CDR1 SGHRS and CDR2 YFSETQ. The CDR3 spans 16 residues. V was shortened by 3 bases and J by 7 bases, with 19 bases between the two germline ends. The CDR3 bases are TGCGCCAGCAGCTCCCTACCCCCGGGTGGCGGTGAAAAACTGTTTTTT. This sequence encodes CASSSLPPGGGEKLFF.

The V call is TRBV2, the J call TRBJ1-2, with a tentative D call TRBD1 (6 bases). The germline V gene has CDR1 SNHLY and CDR2 FYNNEI. Trimming removed 3 bases at V and 4 bases at J, with 6 bases between. The CDR3 is 12 residues long. CDR3 DNA sequence: TGTGCCAGCAGTGACAGGGGCTATGGCTACACCTTC. Translating gives CASSDRGYGYTF.

The V call is TRBV18, the J call TRBJ1-1; D is unresolved. Germline values: CDR1 KGHSH, CDR2 LQKENI. The germline V and J ends were trimmed by 5 bases and 9 bases, with 16 bases remaining between them. This CDR3 is built from 13 residues. The CDR3: CASSSKDHPKAFF. The CDR3 nucleotides are TGTGCCAGCTCAAGCAAGGACCACCCAAAAGCTTTCTTT.

This clone was seen once. This chain connects TRBV10-3 to TRBJ1-1, with 7 bases that match TRBD1. Germline V lookup: CDR1 ENHRY, CDR2 SYGVKD. V trimming: 10 bases; J trimming: 7 bases; junction bases outside the gene matches: 9. This CDR3 contains 12 residues. This CDR3 reads CATHRGEGEAFF. CDR3 coding DNA: TGTGCCACGCACAGGGGAGAGGGTGAAGCTTTCTTT.

V is TRBV11-2 and J is TRBJ1-6; 7 bases fit TRBD1. The CDR3 has 14 amino acids. V lost 5 bases to trimming and J lost 10 bases; unmatched junction nucleotides: 8. Looked up from germline, CDR1 is SGHAT and CDR2 is FQNNGV. Here the CDR3 reads CASSLGTGESPLHF. The CDR3 DNA sequence: TGTGCCAGCAGCCTCGGAACAGGGGAATCACCCCTCCACTTT.

This chain uses TRBV6-2 or TRBV6-3 with TRBJ2-1; D possibly matches TRBD1 or TRBD2 (5 bases each). V shed 2 bases and J shed 6 bases, with 20 bases lying between them. Germline CDR1 and CDR2: MNHEY and SVGEGT. The CDR3 is 17 residues long. The CDR3 region has the DNA TGTGCCAGCAGTTACGATCCGGACTCTGGGGCCTTCAATGAGCAGTTCTTC. Its translation is CASSYDPDSGAFNEQFF.

This clone was observed a handful of times. This chain joins TRBV7-8 and TRBJ1-5; D is unclear. The CDR3 consists of 14 residues. Trimming took off 5 bases at V and 1 base at J, with 9 bases between the two ends. CDR1 is SGHVS, CDR2 FQNEAQ, per germline. CDR3 nucleotide sequence: TGTGCCAGCAGCAAGCAGCAAAGCAATCAGCCCCAGCATTTT. Translation: CASSKQQSNQPQHF.

The J gene is TRBJ2-7, the V gene TRBV7-6; D is perhaps TRBD1 or TRBD2 (6 bases each). The CDR3 has 17 residues. V was cut by 2 bases and J by 5 bases, with 22 bases left in between. Germline V gene lookup returns CDR1 SGHVS and CDR2 FNYEAQ. CDR3 in DNA: TGTGCCAGCAGCTTAATGCTTTCCGGGGGCGATAGGCACGAGCAGTACTTC. This sequence encodes CASSLMLSGGDRHEQYF. The whole variable domain, filled in from reference TRBV7-6 and TRBJ2-7, reads GAGVSQSPRYKVTKRGQDVALRCDPISGHVSLYWYRQALGQGPEFLTYFNYEAQQDKSGLPNDRFSAERPEGSISTLTIQRTEQRDSAMYRCASSLMLSGGDRHEQYFGPGTRLTVT.

The chain joins TRBV6-1 to TRBJ2-1; TRBD2 agrees at 8 bases. Germline V gene lookup returns CDR1 MNHNS and CDR2 SASEGT. Germline trimming cut 2 bases from V and 6 bases from J; bases unmatched to any gene: 6. CDR3 length: 15 amino acids. The CDR3 spells CASSEFSGDFNEQFF. The CDR3 nucleotides are TGTGCCAGCAGTGAATTTAGCGGGGATTTCAATGAGCAGTTCTTC.

This chain links TRBV7-2 with TRBJ2-3; D gene unclear. The CDR3 is made up of 14 amino acids. The germline V gene has CDR1 SGHTA and CDR2 FQGNSA. Trimming left V 4 bases short and J 2 bases short, with 10 bases between. The CDR3 loop is CASSSGLPTDTQYF. The CDR3 DNA reads TGTGCCAGCAGCTCTGGGCTACCCACAGATACGCAGTATTTT. The full variable domain, its missing parts supplied by reference TRBV7-2 and TRBJ2-3, is GAGVSQSPSNKVTEKGKDVELRCDPISGHTALYWYRQSLGQGLEFLIYFQGNSAPDKSGLPSDRFSAERTGGSVSTLTIQRTQQEDSAVYLCASSSGLPTDTQYFGPGTRLTVL.